The clone carrying this T cell receptor (beta chain) was picked up many times. Its antigen is unknown. These data belong to a study of T cells after yellow fever vaccination. Study results and limitations: Only a minor proportion of clonotypes was detected across both CD4 and CD8 compartments. Booster samples showed a return of most primary-vaccination clones (about 96% CD4, 88% CD8).

CDR1 and CDR2 (germline): LGHNA, YNFKEQ. V lost 8 bases and J 0 bases, leaving 7 bases between the germline ends. The CDR3 is 12 residues long. One entry per CDR3 protein results from TCRdb running MiXCR on the 5' RACE reads. The repertoire holds 360,000 or so distinct CDR3 sequences, with approximately 10% as singletons. The TCR comes from a man younger than 30 who received the YFV17D yellow fever vaccine. The sample consisted of PBMCs, taken on the day of the first yellow fever vaccination. The rearrangement joins TRBV4-2 to TRBJ1-1; D gene ambiguous. CDR3 nucleotides: TGTGCCAGCCGCGGAATGAACACTGAAGCTTTCTTT. Its translation: CASRGMNTEAFF.